Below are 9 T cell receptor beta chains sequenced from a single sample in a study of T cells in narcolepsy. Method: immunoSEQ multiplex PCR; TCRdb's copy keeps in-frame clones and lacks some. The table includes some 35,000 clones, 81% detected once. Material for sequencing was memory (CD45RA-) CD4+ T cells from blood. Receptors were obtained from a human donor in good health.

This clone was detected only a few times. The V gene is TRBV30, the J gene TRBJ1-3, with D unresolved. The length of the CDR3 is 14 residues. V lost 2 bases to trimming and J lost 0 bases, with 8 bases between them. Germline V gene data show CDR1 as GTSNPN and CDR2 as SVGIG (reference sequence). CDR3 nucleotides: TGTGCCTGGAGTAAGGCATCCTCTGGAAACACCATATATTTT. Amino acid sequence: CAWSKASSGNTIYF.

This chain joins TRBV6-6 and TRBJ1-1, with D maybe TRBD1 (5 bases). This CDR3 region has 14 residues. With 3 bases removed from V and 2 bases from J, the gap between germline ends came to 10 bases. The germline V gene has CDR1 MNHNY and CDR2 SVGAGI (reference sequence). CDR3 sequence: CASSYVGVNTEAFF. For the CDR3, the DNA is TGTGCCAGCAGTTATGTAGGGGTAAACACTGAAGCTTTCTTT.

The chain recombines TRBV30 with TRBJ2-3, with TRBD2 matching 14 bases. Trimming took 4 bases from V and 1 from J; bases not matched to a gene: 4. The CDR3 contains 16 residues. In germline, CDR1 is GTSNPN, CDR2 SVGIG (reference sequence). In nucleotides, the CDR3 is TGTGCCTGGACCTTGGGACTAGCGGGAGGCACAGATACGCAGTATTTT. Translated: CAWTLGLAGGTDTQYF.

V usage is TRBV6-6 and J usage is TRBJ2-3; D is perhaps TRBD1 or TRBD2 (6 bases each). Germline V gene data show CDR1 as MNHNY and CDR2 as SVGAGI (reference sequence). Trimming took off 7 bases at V and 6 bases at J, with 17 bases between the two ends. There are 14 residues in the CDR3. The DNA for the CDR3 is TGTGCCAGCATTACGGGGGCCGCAGCGGATACGCAGTATTTT. This sequence encodes CASITGAAADTQYF.

The CDR3 sequence is CASSGEGPGYTF. CDR3 sequence (DNA): TGTGCCAGCAGTGGGGAAGGGCCCGGCTACACCTTC. This chain connects TRBV6-1 to TRBJ1-2; no clear D gene. Trimming took off 4 bases at V and 8 bases at J, with 11 bases between the two ends. The CDR3 is 12 residues long. Germline assignment: CDR1 MNHNS and CDR2 SASEGT.

The chain couples TRBV10-2 to TRBJ2-2; possible D gene TRBD1, 5 bases. The CDR3 runs to 17 residues. V shed 4 bases and J shed 4 bases, with 19 bases lying between them. CDR1 and CDR2 (germline): WSHSY, SAAADI. For the CDR3, the DNA is TGCGCCAGCAGTGTGAGATTAGGGCAGGGAAGCACCGGGGAGCTGTTTTTT. It specifies CASSVRLGQGSTGELFF.

This chain connects TRBV19 to TRBJ1-1; no reliable D call. The CDR3 is made up of 14 amino acids. Germline V CDR1 and CDR2: LNHDA, SQIVND (reference sequence). Trimming stripped 4 bases from V and 3 bases from J, with 12 bases between. The CDR3 loop is CASSTSPRDTEAFF. The CDR3 DNA sequence: TGTGCCAGTAGTACCTCCCCTCGGGACACTGAAGCTTTCTTT.

The table lists this clone with a count of one. V and J are TRBV18 and TRBJ1-4; a possible D gene is TRBD1 (5 bases). V lost 0 bases and J lost 8, with 10 bases in between. This CDR3 contains 14 residues. Germline V gene lookup returns CDR1 KGHSH and CDR2 LQKENI. The CDR3: CASSPPEGWEKLFF. CDR3 in DNA: TGTGCCAGCTCACCACCGGAGGGGTGGGAAAAACTGTTTTTT.

This rearrangement joins TRBV2 to TRBJ1-2; 7 nucleotides match TRBD1. The CDR3 loop spans 14 amino acids. V shed 1 base and J 4 bases; nucleotides not matched to a gene: 3. Germline CDR1 SNHLY, CDR2 FYNNEI. The CDR3 loop reads CASSEVRDSYGYTF. The CDR3 DNA reads as TGTGCCAGCAGTGAAGTGCGGGACAGCTATGGCTACACCTTC.